The source of this T cell receptor (beta chain) is a study of Tregs in tolerant kidney transplant recipients. Trimming removed 2 bases from V and 2 bases from J, with 14 bases in between. This CDR3 is built from 16 residues. Germline CDR1 and CDR2: SEHNR and FQNEAQ (reference sequence). TCRdb's copy holds only in-frame clones and misses some; the assay was immunoSEQ multiplex PCR. The sample contains over 85,000 clones, 80% to 95% of which appear only once. As concerns this clone: Its antigen is not known.

Study observations and caveats: Antigen-driven expansion was suggested because donor-specific Tregs expanded more than all Tregs in tolerant patients. Tregs expanded with activated donor B cells seemed most donor-specific.

The origin of this receptor is a human donor who received a combined kidney and bone marrow transplant. The material was CD4+ T cells from blood, obtained before the transplant. This chain connects TRBV7-9 to TRBJ2-3; D gene uncertain. The CDR3 bases are TGTGCCAGCAGCTTATTGCTAACCGGGTCCACAGATACGCAGTATTTT. Its protein product is CASSLLLTGSTDTQYF.